The 14 T cell receptor beta chains below were found in one sample sequenced in a study of T cells in Graves' hyperthyroidism and ophthalmopathy. Amplification of TCR beta CDR3 regions was performed using RNA transcripts as template. An initial round of RT-PCR targeting the TCR CDR3 relied on the HTBI primer set. TCRdb reanalysed the multiplex PCR reads using MiXCR and keeps one entry per CDR3 protein. The sample lists hundreds of thousands of distinct CDR3 sequences; about 14% were seen once. The sample consisted of blood. These receptor sequences come from a woman aged 35 to 49 with Graves' hyperthyroidism.

The V gene is TRBV25-1, the J gene TRBJ2-5, with D perhaps given as TRBD1 or TRBD2 (5 bases each). Germline CDR1 and CDR2: MGHDK and SYGVNS. V was cut by 2 bases and J by 5 bases, with 12 bases left in between. This CDR3 has 14 residues. CDR3 protein: CASSEVKGRETQYF. The DNA of the CDR3 is TGTGCCAGCAGTGAAGTGAAGGGACGGGAGACCCAGTACTTC.

This clonotype was counted only a few times. The rearrangement joins TRBV29-1 to TRBJ2-7; 9 bases agree with TRBD1. The CDR3 totals 12 residues. V dropped 4 bases and J dropped 5; count of bases not matched to a gene: 3. Germline V CDR1 and CDR2: SQVTM, ANQGSEA. CDR3 in DNA: TGCAGCGTTGGGACAGGGGTCAACGAGCAGTACTTC. This codes for CSVGTGVNEQYF.

The sample holds a few counts of this clonotype. The gene calls are TRBV9 and TRBJ2-1; 9 nucleotides line up with TRBD2. CDR1 and CDR2 from the germline V gene are SGDLS and YYNGEE. This CDR3 region has 15 residues. Losses at the gene ends were 4 bases for V and 4 bases for J; bases not matched to a gene: 6. The CDR3 loop is CASSPPSGNYNEQFF. CDR3 coding DNA: TGTGCCAGCAGCCCCCCTAGCGGGAATTACAATGAGCAGTTCTTC.

This clonotype was recorded at least ten times. V and J are TRBV18 and TRBJ2-1, with 10 positions matching TRBD2. V lost 1 base and J lost 6; bases outside the gene matches: 3. Germline V gene lookup returns CDR1 KGHSH and CDR2 LQKENI. The CDR3 sequence is 15 residues long. The CDR3 loop reads CASSPRASGSNEQFF. The CDR3, as DNA: TGTGCCAGCTCACCACGTGCTAGCGGGAGCAATGAGCAGTTCTTC.

The J gene is TRBJ1-4, the V gene TRBV5-1, with 7 bases identical to TRBD1. V shed 4 bases and J 7 bases; nucleotides not matched to a gene: 10. From germline, CDR1 is SGHRS and CDR2 YFSETQ. The CDR3 has 15 amino acids. This CDR3 reads CASSAQTGVGEKLFF. The CDR3 bases are TGCGCCAGCAGCGCCCAAACAGGGGTGGGTGAAAAACTGTTTTTT.

This clonotype showed up many times. The chain carries TRBV3-1 and TRBJ2-1; 11 bases are shared with TRBD2. The CDR3 consists of 15 residues. The V and J ends lost 1 base and 5 bases, in that order; junction bases with no gene match: 1. From germline, CDR1 is LGHDT and CDR2 YNNKEL (reference sequence). As DNA, the CDR3 is TGTGCCAGCAGCCAAGTAGCGGGGGGGGACAATGAGCAGTTCTTC. Protein sequence: CASSQVAGGDNEQFF.

This clonotype has a count of ten or more. This sequence joins TRBV18 and TRBJ2-7, with TRBD2 matching 9 bases. CDR3 length equals 15 residues. The V gene end was trimmed by 0 bases and the J gene end by 5 bases; junction bases not matched to a gene: 5. From germline, CDR1 is KGHSH and CDR2 LQKENI. The CDR3 protein is CASSPPSSGKNEQYF. The CDR3 DNA reads as TGTGCCAGCTCACCACCTTCTAGCGGGAAAAACGAGCAGTACTTC.

Concerning this clonotype itself: The junction departs from germline at one end; a sequencing error may be responsible. The chain is built from TRBV7-2 and TRBJ1-4; no definite D call. The V gene's germline CDR1 is SGHTA and CDR2 FQGNSA. The CDR3 sequence is 15 residues long. CDR3 loop: CASSLGPATNEKLLF. The DNA for the CDR3 is TGTGCCAGCAGCTTAGGGCCGGCAACTAATGAAAAACTGCTTTTT.

There are many counts of this clonotype. This CDR3 reads CASSPTPIWGWETQYF. CDR3 in DNA: TGTGCCAGCAGTCCAACGCCGATTTGGGGATGGGAGACCCAGTACTTC. This sequence joins TRBV27 and TRBJ2-5, with D hard to call. The germline V gene encodes CDR1 MNHEY and CDR2 SMNVEV (reference sequence). This CDR3 has 16 residues. Trimming cost V 5 bases and J 5 bases, with 21 bases left between them.

This chain uses TRBV10-3 with TRBJ2-7, with TRBD2 matching 8 bases. CDR1 ENHRY and CDR2 SYGVKD come from the germline V gene. V shed 6 bases, J shed 6 bases, and the junction held 7 bases outside the gene matches. This CDR3 is 13 amino acids long. The CDR3 reads CAIREAGEAEQYF. Written as DNA, the CDR3 is TGTGCCATCAGGGAAGCGGGAGAGGCCGAGCAGTACTTC.

This rearrangement joins TRBV10-3 to TRBJ2-5; 8 nucleotides line up with TRBD2. This CDR3 contains 14 residues. J lost 5 bases, V lost 5 bases, and 7 bases had no gene match. The germline V gene has CDR1 ENHRY and CDR2 SYGVKD. Written as DNA, the CDR3 is TGTGCCATCAGTAGCGGGGGAGTTGGGGAGACCCAGTACTTC. Translated: CAISSGGVGETQYF.

A single count supports this clonotype. The J gene is TRBJ1-3, the V gene TRBV6-1; D is ambiguous. CDR3 length: 15 amino acids. Trimming stripped 6 bases from V and 5 bases from J, with 17 bases between. Germline CDR1 reads MNHNS; CDR2 reads SASEGT. The CDR3 spells CASSSVEGLRNTIYF. In DNA, the CDR3 is TGTGCCAGCAGCTCCGTGGAGGGTTTGAGAAACACCATATATTTT.

This clonotype was recorded at least ten times. CDR3 nucleotide sequence: TGTGCCAGCAGCTTAGGGTCGGCTAGCGGGCCTCAAGAGACCCAGTACTTC. Encoded protein: CASSLGSASGPQETQYF. V is TRBV7-9 and J is TRBJ2-5; 8 nucleotides align to TRBD2. CDR1 is SEHNR, CDR2 FQNEAQ, per germline (reference sequence). J was trimmed by 2 bases and V by 1 base; bases with no gene match: 9. This CDR3 comprises 17 residues.

This clonotype came up many times. The V gene is TRBV27, the J gene TRBJ2-2; D is uncertain. Per germline, CDR1 MNHEY and CDR2 SMNVEV (reference sequence). This CDR3 has 14 amino acids. The germline V and J ends were trimmed by 4 bases and 3 bases, with 9 bases remaining between them. This CDR3 reads CASSSDRYTGELFF. CDR3 nucleotide sequence: TGTGCCAGCAGTTCGGACCGGTACACCGGGGAGCTGTTTTTT.